This entry concerns a single TCR beta chain. Its antigen is not identified. Use of 60 Vbeta and 13 Jbeta primers characterized the PCR. Generated by immunoSEQ multiplex PCR, the TCRdb table keeps only in-frame clones and is missing some. This repertoire shows about 160,000 clones, about 80% found once; its top ten account for about 9.7%. The CDR3 spans 15 residues. Germline CDR1 reads MNHEY; CDR2 reads SVGAGI. The V gene lost 3 bases and the J gene lost 5 bases, with 13 bases spanning the gap. This sample is drawn from a study of cytomegalovirus exposure and HLA in healthy donors. Study results and caveats: In vitro work confirmed that three CMV-associated chains recognize CMV antigens. Highly shared variants forming one cluster were likely a sequencing artifact. An Asian-associated ancestry cluster reportedly showed fewer N-insertions than the roughly 670-donor mean in a later analysis.

This chain connects TRBV6-5 to TRBJ2-2; possible D gene TRBD2, 6 bases. This receptor was obtained from a man aged 18 to 35 in good health and CMV-seropositive. Sequences were obtained from PBMCs. CDR3 sequence reads: CASSYDYRGTGELFF. The CDR3 nucleotides read TGTGCCAGCAGTTATGATTATCGGGGGACCGGGGAGCTGTTTTTT.